Each of the 2 T cell receptor beta chains below was sequenced from the same sample in a study of naive and memory T cell subsets. A UMI-containing oligonucleotide was joined by 3' ligation to the TCR cDNA template. Amplification of ligated cDNA took four PCR rounds with SP2 and nested alpha and beta constant primers. TCRdb analysed the UMI-ligation and nested PCR reads with MiXCR anew, one entry per CDR3 protein. The profile shows some 25,000 distinct CDR3 sequences, about 5.2% of them singletons. The specimen was blood. These receptors were obtained from an adult in good health.

About this clonotype itself: Germline and junction disagree at one end, which may indicate a read error. The chain carries TRBV11-1 and TRBJ2-1, with D perhaps matching TRBD1 (6 bases). CDR1 SGHAT and CDR2 FQDESV come from the germline V gene (reference sequence). The CDR3 length is 14 residues. The CDR3 DNA sequence: TGTGCCAACAGCTTAGAAGGGGGAATCAATGAGCAGTTCTTC. Encoded protein: CANSLEGGINEQFF.

This clonotype was seen many times. V and J are TRBV5-1 and TRBJ2-2; 9 nucleotides line up with TRBD1. CDR1 and CDR2 from the germline V gene are SGHRS and YFSETQ. The CDR3 has 14 amino acids. Losses at the gene ends were 4 bases for V and 5 bases for J; bases not matched to a gene: 3. CDR3 in DNA: TGCGCCAGCAGCCCTGGGACAGGGACCGGGGAGCTGTTTTTT. Translated: CASSPGTGTGELFF. Complete variable domain (other parts from reference TRBV5-1 and TRBJ2-2): KAGVTQTPRYLIKTRGQQVTLSCSPISGHRSVSWYQQTPGQGLQFLFEYFSETQRNKGNFPGRFSGRQFSNSRSEMNVSTLELGDSALYLCASSPGTGTGELFFGEGSRLTVL.